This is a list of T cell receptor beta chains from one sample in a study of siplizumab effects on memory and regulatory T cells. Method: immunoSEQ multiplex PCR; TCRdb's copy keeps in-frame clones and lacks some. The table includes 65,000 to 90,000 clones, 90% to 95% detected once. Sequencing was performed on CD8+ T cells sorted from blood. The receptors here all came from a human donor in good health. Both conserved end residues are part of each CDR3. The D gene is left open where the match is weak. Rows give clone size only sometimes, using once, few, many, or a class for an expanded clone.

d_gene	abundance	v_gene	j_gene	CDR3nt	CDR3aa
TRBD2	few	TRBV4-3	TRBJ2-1	TGCGCCAGCAGCCAAGATAGCGGGGGGGCGTACAATGAGCAGTTCTTC	CASSQDSGGAYNEQFF
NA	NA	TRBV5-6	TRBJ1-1	TGTGCCAGCAGCTTCGGCAGTTTGAGTACTGAAGCTTTCTTT	CASSFGSLSTEAFF
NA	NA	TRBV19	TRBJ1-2	TGTGCCAGTAGTCCGGTGGGAGACTATGGCTACACCTTC	CASSPVGDYGYTF
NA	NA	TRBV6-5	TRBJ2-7	TGTGCCACCAGGTTAGGGGGAGAGCAGTACTTC	CATRLGGEQYF
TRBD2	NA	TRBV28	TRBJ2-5	TGTGCCAGCAGTTTAAAGGGAGGGGAGACCCAGTACTTC	CASSLKGGETQYF
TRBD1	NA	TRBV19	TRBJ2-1	TGTGCCACCGGGACAGTCAATGAGCAGTTCTTC	CATGTVNEQFF
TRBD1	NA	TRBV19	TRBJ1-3	TGTGCCAGTAGTATAGACGTCTTGGCGTGGGGACAGGGGGAACCAGAGACTGGAAACACCATATATTTT	CASSIDVLAWGQGEPETGNTIYF
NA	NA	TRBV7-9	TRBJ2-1	TGTGCCAGCAGCTCCGACGGTTTTGAGCAGTTCTTC	CASSSDGFEQFF
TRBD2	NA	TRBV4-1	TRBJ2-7	TGCGCCAGCAGCCAATCAGCGGGGGGGTTCTACGAGCAGTACTTC	CASSQSAGGFYEQYF
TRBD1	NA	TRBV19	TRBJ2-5	TGTGCCAGTAGTAAACAGGGGGCATTTCAAGAGACCCAGTACTTC	CASSKQGAFQETQYF
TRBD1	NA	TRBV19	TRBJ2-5	TGTGCCAGTAGTCGGACAGGGGGCCAAGAGACCCAGTACTTC	CASSRTGGQETQYF
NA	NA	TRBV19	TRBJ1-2	TGTGCCAGTAGCGGCAGCAACTATGGCTACACCTTC	CASSGSNYGYTF
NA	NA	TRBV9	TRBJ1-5	TGTGCCGCCAGGCAGTATAGCAATCAGCCCCAGCATTTT	CAARQYSNQPQHF